Included here is one T cell receptor beta chain sequence, with context. Germline CDR1 SNHLY, CDR2 FYNNEI. With 4 bases removed from V and 1 base from J, the gap between germline ends came to 12 bases. This CDR3 has 15 residues. This entry is derived from a study of shared clonotypes between healthy human individuals. Assay used: immunoSEQ multiplex PCR; TCRdb lists only in-frame clones, some missing. In the table there are a few million clones, approximately 95% of which are singletons. The chain joins TRBV2 to TRBJ2-3; D is perhaps TRBD2 (6 bases). Material: naive CD4+ T cells from PBMCs. Subset indicated: CD45RA+ positively selected. This TCR came from a young man in good health. Some clones in this sample may be carry-over from other donors' samples. The CDR3 DNA sequence: TGTGCCAGCAGTGTAACCGGGAGAGGCACAGATACGCAGTATTTT. Protein product: CASSVTGRGTDTQYF.